This T cell receptor beta chain stems from a study of T cells in Graves' hyperthyroidism and ophthalmopathy. Background on the study: Upon initial diagnosis and before any treatment, peripheral blood was collected.

Study-wide findings and caveats: Most clonotypes expanded in the thyroid (above 0.001) were also present in blood. Before onset, ophthalmopathy was predicted by the model a median around 6 months earlier.

Amplified TCR beta CDR3 regions came from RNA transcripts. The TCR CDR3 first-round RT-PCR relied on the HTBI primer set. TCRdb re-derived calls from the multiplex PCR reads in MiXCR, one entry per CDR3 protein. The data show approximately 360,000 distinct CDR3 sequences, with 15% to 17% seen just once and 25% to 35% held by the top ten. This clonotype was picked up many times. Its antigen is undetermined. Diagnoses were established using clinical symptoms, serum thyroxine and TRAb, thyroid ultrasound and orbital computed tomography. CDR3 length equals 16 residues. The germline V gene has CDR1 ENHRY and CDR2 SYGVKD. V was pared by 0 bases and J by 2 bases, with 12 bases between.

The sequenced sample consisted of blood. The V and J genes are TRBV10-3 and TRBJ2-3, with D maybe TRBD1 (5 bases). This receptor was identified in a woman in her late teens or twenties with Graves' hyperthyroidism that later progressed to Graves' ophthalmopathy. CDR3 in DNA: TGTGCCATCAGTGAGTCTCCAGGGCTAGACACAGATACGCAGTATTTT. This translates into CAISESPGLDTDTQYF.